This T cell receptor (beta chain) was identified in a study of cytomegalovirus exposure and HLA in healthy donors. Primers for the PCR totalled 60 Vbeta and 13 Jbeta. Profiling relied on immunoSEQ multiplex PCR, and the TCRdb table lists in-frame clones only, not all of them. This table holds 170,000 or so clones, 77% found once. From germline, CDR1 is SGHVS and CDR2 FQNEAQ. With V trimmed by 7 bases and J by 2 bases, 7 bases remained unmatched. This CDR3 contains 15 residues. The TCR sequence derives from a woman aged 25-40 years in good health and CMV-seronegative. The specimen was PBMCs. The chain recombines TRBV7-8 with TRBJ2-2; 7 bases are shared with TRBD2. CDR3 amino acids: CASTRGGGNTGELFF. DNA of the CDR3: TGTGCCAGCACCCGTGGGGGGGGAAACACCGGGGAGCTGTTTTTT.